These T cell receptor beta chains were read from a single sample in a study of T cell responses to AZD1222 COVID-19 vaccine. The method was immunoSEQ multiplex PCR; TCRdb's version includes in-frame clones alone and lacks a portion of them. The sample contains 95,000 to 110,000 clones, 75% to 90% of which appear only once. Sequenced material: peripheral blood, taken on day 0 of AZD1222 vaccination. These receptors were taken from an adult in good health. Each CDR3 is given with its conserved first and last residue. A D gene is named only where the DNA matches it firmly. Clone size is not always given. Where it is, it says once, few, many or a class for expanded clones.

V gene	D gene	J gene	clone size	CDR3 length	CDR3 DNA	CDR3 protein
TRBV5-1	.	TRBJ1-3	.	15	TGCGCCAGCAGCTTGGTCACGGGTTATGGAAACACCATATATTTT	CASSLVTGYGNTIYF
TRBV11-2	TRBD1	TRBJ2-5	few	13	TGTGCCAGCAGCTTGGGACAGCGGGAGACCCAGTACTTC	CASSLGQRETQYF
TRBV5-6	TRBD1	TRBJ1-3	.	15	TGTGCCAGCAGCCCGAGACAGGGGCTAGGAAACACCATATATTTT	CASSPRQGLGNTIYF
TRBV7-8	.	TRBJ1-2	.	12	TGTGCCACCTGGGGGGTCAACTATGGCTACACCTTC	CATWGVNYGYTF
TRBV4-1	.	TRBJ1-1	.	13	TGCGCCAGCAGCCAAAGCAGGTTTGATGAAGCTTTCTTT	CASSQSRFDEAFF
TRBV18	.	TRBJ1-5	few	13	TGTGCCAGCTCACGGGATAGCAATCAGCCCCAGCATTTT	CASSRDSNQPQHF
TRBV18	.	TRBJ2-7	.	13	TGTGCCAGCTCACCGTCTTCCCCCGGAGAGCAGTACTTC	CASSPSSPGEQYF
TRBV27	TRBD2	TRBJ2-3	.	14	TGTGCCAGCAGTTATGGCGGGGGGACAGATACGCAGTATTTT	CASSYGGGTDTQYF
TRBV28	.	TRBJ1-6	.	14	TGTGCCAGCAGTTTGGGGGGGTATAATTCACCCCTCCACTTT	CASSLGGYNSPLHF
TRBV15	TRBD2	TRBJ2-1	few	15	TGTGCCACCAGCAGAGGAGCGGGGGCATACAATGAGCAGTTCTTC	CATSRGAGAYNEQFF
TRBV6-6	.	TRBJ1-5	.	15	TGTGCCAGCAGTTACTCCCTCGAAGGGGAGCAGCCCCAGCATTTT	CASSYSLEGEQPQHF
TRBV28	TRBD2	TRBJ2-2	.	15	TGTGCCAGCAGTTTCCCCGGGGGGGGAACCGGGGAGCTGTTTTTT	CASSFPGGGTGELFF
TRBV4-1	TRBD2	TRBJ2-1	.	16	TGCGCCAGCAGCCCAGGTGAGCTAGCGGGGCACAATGAGCAGTTCTTC	CASSPGELAGHNEQFF
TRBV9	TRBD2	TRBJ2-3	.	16	TGTGCCAGCAGCCCCCGGGGAGCGGGACGGGGGGATACGCAGTATTTT	CASSPRGAGRGDTQYF
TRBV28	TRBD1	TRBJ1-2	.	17	TGTGCCAGCAGTTTGAACTCCAAGGGGGCAGCTAACTATGGCTACACCTTC	CASSLNSKGAANYGYTF
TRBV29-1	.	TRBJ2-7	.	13	TGCAGCGTTGTAGATAGGGACGGCTACGAGCAGTACTTC	CSVVDRDGYEQYF
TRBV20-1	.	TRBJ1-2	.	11	TGCAGTGCCGCAAACGCCCCCAAAAACACCTTC	CSAANAPKNTF
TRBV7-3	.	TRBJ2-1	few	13	TGTGCCAGCAGCTTAACGCTCAACAATGAGCAGTTCTTC	CASSLTLNNEQFF
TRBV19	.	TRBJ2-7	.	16	TGTGCCAGTAGTCCACCCAACGGGGGAGCGCGATACGAGCAGTACTTC	CASSPPNGGARYEQYF
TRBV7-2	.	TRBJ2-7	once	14	TGTGCCAGCAGCTTCCTAACAGGGTACCACGAGCAGTACTTC	CASSFLTGYHEQYF
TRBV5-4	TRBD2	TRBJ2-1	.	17	TGTGCCAGCAGTGGACTAGCGGGTCAGAGCTCCTACAATGAGCAGTTCTTC	CASSGLAGQSSYNEQFF
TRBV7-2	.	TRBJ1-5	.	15	TGTGCCAGCAGCTTACGTATTGATAGCAATCAGCCCCAGCATTTT	CASSLRIDSNQPQHF
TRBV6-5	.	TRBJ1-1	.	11	TGTGCCATCGGAGGGGGGCCCGGAGCTTTCTTT	CAIGGGPGAFF
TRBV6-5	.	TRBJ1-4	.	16	TGTGCCAGCAGTTACTCTCCTTCCGGAGGAAAGGAAAAACTGTTTTTT	CASSYSPSGGKEKLFF
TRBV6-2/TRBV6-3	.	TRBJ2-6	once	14	TGTGCCAGCAGTTTGACCTCTGGGGCCAACGTCCTGACTTTC	CASSLTSGANVLTF
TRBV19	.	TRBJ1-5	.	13	TGTGCCAGTAGTATAGTCCTTTATCAGCCCCAGCATTTT	CASSIVLYQPQHF
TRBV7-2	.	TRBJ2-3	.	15	TGTGCCAGCAGCTTTTCTTGGACAGGCACAGATACGCAGTATTTT	CASSFSWTGTDTQYF
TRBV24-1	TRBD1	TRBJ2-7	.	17	TGTGCCACCAGTGATCGACCGATGACAGGGGGTTCGGACGAGCAGTACTTC	CATSDRPMTGGSDEQYF
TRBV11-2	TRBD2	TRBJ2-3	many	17	TGTGCCAGCAGCTTAGGCGGAGCGGGGGGTTACACAGATACGCAGTATTTT	CASSLGGAGGYTDTQYF
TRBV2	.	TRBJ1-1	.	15	TGTGCCAGCAGCGTTAAGGTCCCGGGGTGGACTGAAGCTTTCTTT	CASSVKVPGWTEAFF
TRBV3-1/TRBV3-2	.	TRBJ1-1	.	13	TGTGCCAGCAGCCAACAAGAGAACACTGAAGCTTTCTTT	CASSQQENTEAFF
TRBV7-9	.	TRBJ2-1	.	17	TGTGCCAGCAGCTTATATCCCCGGGGCGAAGGGAGTCCTGAGCAGTTCTTC	CASSLYPRGEGSPEQFF
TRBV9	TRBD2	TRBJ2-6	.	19	TGTGCCAGCAGCGGCCTTAGCGGGAGGCCCCCCTCTGGGGCCAACGTCCTGACTTTC	CASSGLSGRPPSGANVLTF
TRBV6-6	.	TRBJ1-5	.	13	TGTGCCAGCAGCAGGGAGATGGGTCAGCCCCAGCATTTT	CASSREMGQPQHF
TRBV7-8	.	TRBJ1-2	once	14	TGTGCCAGCAGCTTACTAAGGGTTAACTATGGCTACACCTTC	CASSLLRVNYGYTF
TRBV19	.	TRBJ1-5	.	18	TGTGCCAGTAGTATCGGGGGGACCGAAATTTATAGCAATCAGCCCCAGCATTTT	CASSIGGTEIYSNQPQHF
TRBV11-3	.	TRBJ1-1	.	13	TGTGCCAGCAGCACTTCCGCGGCGAATGAAGCTTTCTTT	CASSTSAANEAFF
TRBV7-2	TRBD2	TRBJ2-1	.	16	TGTGCCAGCAGCTTAGGAGCGGGAGGGCGTAGGAATGAGCAGTTCTTC	CASSLGAGGRRNEQFF
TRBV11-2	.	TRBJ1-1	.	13	TGTGCCAGCAGCTTATGGATAAACACTGAAGCTTTCTTT	CASSLWINTEAFF
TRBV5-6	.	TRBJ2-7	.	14	TGTGCCAGCAGCTTACCTGGGGGTGTCTACGAGCAGTACTTC	CASSLPGGVYEQYF
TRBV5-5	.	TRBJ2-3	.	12	TGTGCCAGCAGCTCCCGTACAGATACGCAGTATTTT	CASSSRTDTQYF
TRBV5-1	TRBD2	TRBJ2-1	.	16	TGCGCCAGCAGCCTCGTTATGGGGGGGTACGTGGATGAGCAGTTCTTC	CASSLVMGGYVDEQFF
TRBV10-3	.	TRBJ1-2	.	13	TGTGCCATCACTCAAAGCAGCAACTATGGCTACACCTTC	CAITQSSNYGYTF
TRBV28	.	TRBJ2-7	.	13	TGTGCCAGCAGTTTAGATACCGACTACGAGCAGTACTTC	CASSLDTDYEQYF
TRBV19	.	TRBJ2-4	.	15	TGTGCCAGTAAGCCTTCTCAGGGGACCCCTAACATTCAGTACTTC	CASKPSQGTPNIQYF
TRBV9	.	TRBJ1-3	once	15	TGTGCCAGCAGCGAGGGACTATACTCTGGAAACACCATATATTTT	CASSEGLYSGNTIYF
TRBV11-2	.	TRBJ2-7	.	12	TGTGCCAGCAGCTTAAGGGGGGACAGACAGTACTTC	CASSLRGDRQYF
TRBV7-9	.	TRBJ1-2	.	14	TGTGCCAGCAGCCCCAACAGGGTCAACTATGGCTACACCTTC	CASSPNRVNYGYTF
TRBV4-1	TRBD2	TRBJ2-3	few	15	TGCGCCAGCAGCCAAGATTCGCGGGAGCGGGATACGCAGTATTTT	CASSQDSRERDTQYF
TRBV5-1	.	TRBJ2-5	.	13	TGCGCCAGCAGCTTGGTTGCAGAAGAGACCCAGTACTTC	CASSLVAEETQYF
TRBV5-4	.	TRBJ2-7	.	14	TGTGCCAGCAGCTTAGGGGGGGGACCCTACGAGCAGTACTTC	CASSLGGGPYEQYF
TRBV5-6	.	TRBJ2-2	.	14	TGTGCCAGCAGCTTTCGAGACAGATCCGGGGAGCTGTTTTTT	CASSFRDRSGELFF
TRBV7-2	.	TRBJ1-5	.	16	TGTGCCAGCAGCTCTGCAGTGGGGGTATGGGATCAGCCCCAGCATTTT	CASSSAVGVWDQPQHF